This note documents a single TCR beta chain sequence. The germline V gene encodes CDR1 SGHVS and CDR2 FQNEAQ. The CDR3 spans 18 residues. V gave up 0 bases and J gave up 3 bases, with 18 bases separating them. This specimen belongs to a study of blood T cell repertoires in COVID-19. Assay used: immunoSEQ multiplex PCR; TCRdb lists only in-frame clones, some missing. The sample includes hundreds of thousands of clones, approximately 85% seen only once; the top ten take 1%. The chain has TRBV7-8 and TRBJ2-1, with D possibly matching TRBD2 (5 bases). Material: PBMCs or T cells enriched from blood (not recorded which). This clonotype was sampled from a woman aged 25-40 years who had recovered from COVID-19. The CDR3 is CASSLAPSGGKGYNEQFF. The DNA of the CDR3 is TGTGCCAGCAGCTTAGCGCCAAGCGGAGGAAAGGGCTACAATGAGCAGTTCTTC.